This T cell receptor (beta chain) was captured in a study of T cell repertoires in cytomegalovirus infection. Looking at the study overall: Matching HLA type and CMV infection were both indicated by public TCR beta signatures. Study-wide points: Cumulative frequency (of public TCR beta family members) identified carriers of CMV plus the relevant HLA. HLA-C-restricted, CMV-specific TCR beta clonotypes were dominant ex vivo.

In this sample, this clonotype turned up a few times. Its antigen is currently unknown. CDR1 and CDR2 (germline): LNHDA, SQIVND (reference sequence). V was shortened by 6 bases and J by 2 bases, with 17 bases between the two germline ends. The CDR3 is 15 amino acids. TCRdb analysed the reads with MiXCR anew, one entry per CDR3 protein. Of hundreds of thousands of distinct CDR3 sequences detected, 20% to 25% appear once; the ten largest clones hold 7% to 9%. This chain uses TRBV19 with TRBJ2-7; D possibly corresponds to TRBD1 (6 bases). The receptor was derived from a human donor in good health (CMV status not recorded). Some clones in this sample may be carry-over from other donors' samples. Sequenced: CD8+ T cells from PBMCs. The CDR3 region is CASSFGPQGTYEQYF. CDR3 nucleotide sequence: TGTGCCAGTAGCTTCGGGCCCCAGGGGACCTACGAGCAGTACTTC.